This TCR beta chain was observed in a study of T cell repertoires in cytomegalovirus infection. Turning to the study itself: An indication of both CMV infection and matching HLA type came from public TCR beta signatures.

The study's findings and limits: Adding up the frequency of public TCR beta families identified people who carried CMV plus the relevant HLA. HLA-C-restricted CMV-specific TCR beta clonotypes prevailed in the ex vivo response.

TCRdb independently ran MiXCR on the reads; one entry per CDR3 protein. The repertoire holds hundreds of thousands of distinct CDR3 sequences, with 15% to 20% as singletons. The CDR3 spans 12 residues. CDR1 is LNHDA and CDR2 is SQIVND in the germline V gene (reference sequence). With V trimmed by 5 bases and J by 12 bases, 5 bases remained unmatched. This clonotype was observed a few times. What it binds is unknown. The sequencing input was PBMCs. The sequence came from a human donor in good health (CMV status not recorded). Some clones in this sample may be carry-over from other donors' samples. This chain links TRBV19 with TRBJ2-1, with 9 bases that match TRBD2. CDR3 coding DNA: TGTGCCAGTAGTTCGACGACTAGCGGGCAGTTCTTC. As protein: CASSSTTSGQFF.